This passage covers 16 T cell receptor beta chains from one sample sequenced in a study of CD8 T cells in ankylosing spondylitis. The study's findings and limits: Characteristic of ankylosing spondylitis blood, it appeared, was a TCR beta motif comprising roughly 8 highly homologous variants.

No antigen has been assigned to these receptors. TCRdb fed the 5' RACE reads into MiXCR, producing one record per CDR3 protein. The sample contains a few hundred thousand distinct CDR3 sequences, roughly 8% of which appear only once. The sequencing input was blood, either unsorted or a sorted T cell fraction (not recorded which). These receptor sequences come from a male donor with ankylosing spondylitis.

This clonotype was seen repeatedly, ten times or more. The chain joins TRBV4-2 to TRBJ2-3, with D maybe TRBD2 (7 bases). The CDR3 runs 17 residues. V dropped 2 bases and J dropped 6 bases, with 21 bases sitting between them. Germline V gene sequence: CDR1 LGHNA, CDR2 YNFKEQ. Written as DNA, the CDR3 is TGTGCCAGCAGCCAAAGGGGAGGGGGACTGCAGGCCGATACGCAGTATTTT. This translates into CASSQRGGGLQADTQYF.

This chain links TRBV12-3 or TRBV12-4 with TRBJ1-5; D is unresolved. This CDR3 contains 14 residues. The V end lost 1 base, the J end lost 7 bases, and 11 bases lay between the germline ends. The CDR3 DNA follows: TGTGCCAGCAGTTTAGGTTACCTTATCCAGCCCCAGCATTTT. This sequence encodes CASSLGYLIQPQHF.

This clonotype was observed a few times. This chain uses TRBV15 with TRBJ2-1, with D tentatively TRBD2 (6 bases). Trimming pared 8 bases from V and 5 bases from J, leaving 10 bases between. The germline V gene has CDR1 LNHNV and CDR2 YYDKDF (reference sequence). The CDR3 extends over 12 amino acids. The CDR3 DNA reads TGTGCCACCCTGGACTACAACAATGAGCAGTTCTTC. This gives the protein CATLDYNNEQFF.

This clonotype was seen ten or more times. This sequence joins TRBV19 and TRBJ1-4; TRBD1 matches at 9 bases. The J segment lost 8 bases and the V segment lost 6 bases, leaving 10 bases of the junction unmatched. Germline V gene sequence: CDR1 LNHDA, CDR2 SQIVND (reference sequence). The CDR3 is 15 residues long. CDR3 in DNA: TGTGCCAGTAGGACAGGGGGGGGTTTCATCGAAAAACTGTTTTTT. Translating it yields CASRTGGGFIEKLFF.

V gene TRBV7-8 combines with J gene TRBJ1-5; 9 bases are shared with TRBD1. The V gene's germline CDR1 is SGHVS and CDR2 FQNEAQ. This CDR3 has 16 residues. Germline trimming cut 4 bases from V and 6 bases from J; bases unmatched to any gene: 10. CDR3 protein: CASSSGRTGAVQPQHF. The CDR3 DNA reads TGTGCCAGCAGCTCGGGAAGGACAGGGGCGGTTCAGCCCCAGCATTTT.

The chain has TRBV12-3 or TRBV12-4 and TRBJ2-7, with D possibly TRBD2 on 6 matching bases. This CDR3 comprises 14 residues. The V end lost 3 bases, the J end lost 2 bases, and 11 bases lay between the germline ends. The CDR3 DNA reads TGTGCCAGCAGTTTTGGTAGCGGCCCCTACGAGCAGTACTTC. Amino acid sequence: CASSFGSGPYEQYF.

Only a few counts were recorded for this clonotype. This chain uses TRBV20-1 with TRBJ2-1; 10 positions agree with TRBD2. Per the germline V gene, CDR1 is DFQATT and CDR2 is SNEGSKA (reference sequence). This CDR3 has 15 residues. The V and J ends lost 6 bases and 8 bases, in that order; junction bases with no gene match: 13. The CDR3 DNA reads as TGCAGTGCCCAGACTAGCGGGTCCCCTGGGGATGAGCAGTTCTTC. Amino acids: CSAQTSGSPGDEQFF.

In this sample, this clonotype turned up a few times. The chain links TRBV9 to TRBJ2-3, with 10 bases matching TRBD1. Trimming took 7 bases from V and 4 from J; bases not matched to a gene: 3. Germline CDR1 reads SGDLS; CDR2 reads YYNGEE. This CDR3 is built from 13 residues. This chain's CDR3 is CASGQGGSDTQYF. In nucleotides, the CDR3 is TGTGCCAGCGGACAGGGGGGGTCAGATACGCAGTATTTT.

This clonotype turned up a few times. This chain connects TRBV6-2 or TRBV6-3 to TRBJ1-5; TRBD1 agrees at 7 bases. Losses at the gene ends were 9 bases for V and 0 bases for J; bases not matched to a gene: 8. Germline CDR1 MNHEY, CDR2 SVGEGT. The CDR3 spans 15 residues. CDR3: CASGTALSSNQPQHF. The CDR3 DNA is TGTGCCAGTGGGACAGCATTATCTAGCAATCAGCCCCAGCATTTT.

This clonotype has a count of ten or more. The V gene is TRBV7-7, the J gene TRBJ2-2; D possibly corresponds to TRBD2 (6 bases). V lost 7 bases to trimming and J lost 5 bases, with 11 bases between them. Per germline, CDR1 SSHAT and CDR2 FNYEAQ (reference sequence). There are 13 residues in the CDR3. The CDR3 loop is CASTPGRTGELFF. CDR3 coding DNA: TGTGCCAGCACCCCGGGGAGGACCGGGGAGCTGTTTTTT.

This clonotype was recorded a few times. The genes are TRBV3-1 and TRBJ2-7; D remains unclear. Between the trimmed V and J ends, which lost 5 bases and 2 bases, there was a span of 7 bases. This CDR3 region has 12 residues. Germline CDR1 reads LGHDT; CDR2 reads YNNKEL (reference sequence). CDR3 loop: CASSKLAYEQYF. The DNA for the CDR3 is TGTGCCAGCAGCAAACTCGCCTACGAGCAGTACTTC.

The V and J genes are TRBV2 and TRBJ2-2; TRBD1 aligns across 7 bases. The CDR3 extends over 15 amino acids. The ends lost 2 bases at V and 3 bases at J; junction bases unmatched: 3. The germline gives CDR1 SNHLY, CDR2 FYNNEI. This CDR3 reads CASSEFQGDTGELFF. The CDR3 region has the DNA TGTGCCAGCAGTGAATTTCAGGGGGACACCGGGGAGCTGTTTTTT.

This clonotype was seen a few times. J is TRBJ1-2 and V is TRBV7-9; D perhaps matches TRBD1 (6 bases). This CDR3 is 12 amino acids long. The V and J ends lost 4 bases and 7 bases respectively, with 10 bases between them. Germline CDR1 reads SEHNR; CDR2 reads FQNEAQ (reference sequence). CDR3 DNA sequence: TGTGCCAGCAGCTCAGGGGTGGCTGGCTACACCTTC. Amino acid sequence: CASSSGVAGYTF.

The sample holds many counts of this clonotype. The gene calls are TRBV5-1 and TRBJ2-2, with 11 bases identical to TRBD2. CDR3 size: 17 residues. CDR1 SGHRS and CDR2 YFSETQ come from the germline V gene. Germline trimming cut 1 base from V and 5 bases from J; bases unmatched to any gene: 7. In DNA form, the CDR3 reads TGCGCCAGCAGCTTGCGGGCCGGGACTAGCGGAACCGGGGAGCTGTTTTTT. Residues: CASSLRAGTSGTGELFF.

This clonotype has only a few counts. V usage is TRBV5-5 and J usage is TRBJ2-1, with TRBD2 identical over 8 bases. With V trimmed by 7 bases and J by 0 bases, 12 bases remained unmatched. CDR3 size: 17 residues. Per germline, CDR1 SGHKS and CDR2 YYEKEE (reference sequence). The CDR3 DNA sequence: TGTGCCAGCGCGGGGCTAGCGGGCCGTAGCTCCTACAATGAGCAGTTCTTC. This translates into CASAGLAGRSSYNEQFF.

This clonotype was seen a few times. CDR3 protein: CAIRRTGGDETQYF. The CDR3 DNA is TGTGCCATCAGGCGGACAGGGGGCGACGAGACCCAGTACTTC. The chain is built from TRBV10-3 and TRBJ2-5; 11 positions agree with TRBD1. The V segment lost 6 bases and the J segment 5 bases; nucleotides outside the gene matches: 5. Germline V gene data show CDR1 as ENHRY and CDR2 as SYGVKD. CDR3 length: 14 residues.